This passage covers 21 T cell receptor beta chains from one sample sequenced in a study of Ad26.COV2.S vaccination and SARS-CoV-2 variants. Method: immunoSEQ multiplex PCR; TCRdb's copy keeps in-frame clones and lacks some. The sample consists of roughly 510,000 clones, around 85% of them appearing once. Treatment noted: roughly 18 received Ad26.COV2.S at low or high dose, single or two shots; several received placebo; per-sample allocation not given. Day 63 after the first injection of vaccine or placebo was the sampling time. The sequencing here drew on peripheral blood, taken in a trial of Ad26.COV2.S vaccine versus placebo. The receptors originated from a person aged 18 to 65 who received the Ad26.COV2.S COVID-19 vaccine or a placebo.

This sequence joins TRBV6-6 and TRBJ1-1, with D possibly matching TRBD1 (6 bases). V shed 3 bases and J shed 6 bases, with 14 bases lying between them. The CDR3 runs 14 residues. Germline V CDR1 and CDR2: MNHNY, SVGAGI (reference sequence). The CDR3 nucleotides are TGTGCCAGCAGTTATCGGGGGCAACGCGCTGAAGCTTTCTTT. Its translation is CASSYRGQRAEAFF.

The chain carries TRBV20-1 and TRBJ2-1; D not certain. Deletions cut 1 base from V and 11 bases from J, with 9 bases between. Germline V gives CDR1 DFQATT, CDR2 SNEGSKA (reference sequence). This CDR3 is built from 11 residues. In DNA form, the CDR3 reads TGCAGTGCTAGAGTGGAGACACAGCAGTTCTTC. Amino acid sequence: CSARVETQQFF.

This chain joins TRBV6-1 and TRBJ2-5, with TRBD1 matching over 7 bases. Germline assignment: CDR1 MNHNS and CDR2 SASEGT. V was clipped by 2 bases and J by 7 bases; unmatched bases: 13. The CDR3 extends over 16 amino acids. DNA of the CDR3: TGTGCCAGCAGTGAAATAAAGACAGGGACCTCGAGGACCCAGTACTTC. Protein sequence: CASSEIKTGTSRTQYF.

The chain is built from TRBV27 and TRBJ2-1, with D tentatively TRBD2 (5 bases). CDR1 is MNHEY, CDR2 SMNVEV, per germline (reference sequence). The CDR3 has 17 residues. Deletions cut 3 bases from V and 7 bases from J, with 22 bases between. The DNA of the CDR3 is TGTGCCAGCAGTTTGAGTAGAAACCAGCGGTTTGGAAATGAGCAGTTCTTC. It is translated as CASSLSRNQRFGNEQFF.

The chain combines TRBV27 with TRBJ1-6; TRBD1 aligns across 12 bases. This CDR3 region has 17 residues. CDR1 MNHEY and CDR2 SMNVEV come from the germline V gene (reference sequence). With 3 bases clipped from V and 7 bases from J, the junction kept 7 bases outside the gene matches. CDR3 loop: CASSLRGQGAYNSPLHF. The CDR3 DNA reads TGTGCCAGCAGTTTGAGGGGACAGGGGGCATACAATTCACCCCTCCACTTT.

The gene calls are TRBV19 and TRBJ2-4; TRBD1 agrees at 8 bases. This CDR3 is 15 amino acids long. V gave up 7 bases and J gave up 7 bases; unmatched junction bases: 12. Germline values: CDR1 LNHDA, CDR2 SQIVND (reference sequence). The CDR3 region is CASNRPGGAYNIQYF. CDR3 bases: TGTGCCAGTAACCGCCCAGGGGGCGCTTATAACATTCAGTACTTC.

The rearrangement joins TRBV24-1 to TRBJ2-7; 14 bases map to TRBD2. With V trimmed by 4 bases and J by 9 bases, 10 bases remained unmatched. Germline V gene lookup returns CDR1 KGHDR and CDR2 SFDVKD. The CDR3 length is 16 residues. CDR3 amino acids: CATSEPSTSGRAVQYF. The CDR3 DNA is TGTGCCACCAGTGAGCCCTCGACTAGCGGGAGGGCCGTGCAGTACTTC.

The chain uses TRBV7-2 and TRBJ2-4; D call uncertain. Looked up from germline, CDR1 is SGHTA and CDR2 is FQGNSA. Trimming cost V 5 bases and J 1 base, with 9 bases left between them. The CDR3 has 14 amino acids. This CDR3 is CASSISPAKNIQYF. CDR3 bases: TGTGCCAGCAGCATAAGTCCCGCCAAAAACATTCAGTACTTC.

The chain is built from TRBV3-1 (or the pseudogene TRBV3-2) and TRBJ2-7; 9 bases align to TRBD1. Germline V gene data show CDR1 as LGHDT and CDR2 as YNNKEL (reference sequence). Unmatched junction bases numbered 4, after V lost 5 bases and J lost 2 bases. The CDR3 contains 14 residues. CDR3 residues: CASSTRDRAYEQYF. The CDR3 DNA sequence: TGTGCCAGCAGCACCCGGGACAGGGCCTACGAGCAGTACTTC.

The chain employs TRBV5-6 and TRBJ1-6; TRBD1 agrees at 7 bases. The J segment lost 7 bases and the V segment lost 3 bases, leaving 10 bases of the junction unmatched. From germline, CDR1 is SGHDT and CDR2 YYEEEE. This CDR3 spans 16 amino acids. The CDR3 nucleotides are TGTGCCAGCAGCTCCTATGACAGGGATTCGAATTCACCCCTCCACTTT. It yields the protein CASSSYDRDSNSPLHF.

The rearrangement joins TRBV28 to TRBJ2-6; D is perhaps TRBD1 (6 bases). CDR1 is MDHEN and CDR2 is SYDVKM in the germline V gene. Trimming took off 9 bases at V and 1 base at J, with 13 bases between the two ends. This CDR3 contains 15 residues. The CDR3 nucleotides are TGTGCCAGTAATCTAGGGGGTTCTGGGGCCAACGTCCTGACTTTC. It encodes CASNLGGSGANVLTF.

This CDR3 reads CAISGRTGGSGNTIYF. The DNA for the CDR3 is TGTGCCATCAGTGGACGAACGGGGGGCTCTGGAAACACCATATATTTT. V gene TRBV10-3 combines with J gene TRBJ1-3, with D perhaps matching TRBD1 (5 bases). This CDR3 spans 16 amino acids. Germline V gene lookup returns CDR1 ENHRY and CDR2 SYGVKD. With 4 bases removed from V and 0 bases from J, the gap between germline ends came to 13 bases.

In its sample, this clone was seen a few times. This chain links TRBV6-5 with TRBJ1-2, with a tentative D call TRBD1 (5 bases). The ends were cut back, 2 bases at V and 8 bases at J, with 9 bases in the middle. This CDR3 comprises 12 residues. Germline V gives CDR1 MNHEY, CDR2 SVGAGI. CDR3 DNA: TGTGCCAGCAGTTACGGAGGGGTGGGCTACACCTTC. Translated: CASSYGGVGYTF.

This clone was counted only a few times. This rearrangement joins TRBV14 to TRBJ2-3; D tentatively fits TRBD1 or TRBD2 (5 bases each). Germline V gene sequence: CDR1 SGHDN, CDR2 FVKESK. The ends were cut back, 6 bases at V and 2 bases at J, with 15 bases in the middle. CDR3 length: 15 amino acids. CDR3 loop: CASSHRSGTTDTQYF. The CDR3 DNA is TGTGCCAGCAGTCATAGGTCCGGGACCACAGATACGCAGTATTTT.

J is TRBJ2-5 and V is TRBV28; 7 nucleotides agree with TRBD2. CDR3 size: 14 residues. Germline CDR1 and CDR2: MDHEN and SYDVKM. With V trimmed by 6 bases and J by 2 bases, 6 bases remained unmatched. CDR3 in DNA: TGTGCCAGCAGCCGCAGCGGGGCACAAGAGACCCAGTACTTC. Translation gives CASSRSGAQETQYF.

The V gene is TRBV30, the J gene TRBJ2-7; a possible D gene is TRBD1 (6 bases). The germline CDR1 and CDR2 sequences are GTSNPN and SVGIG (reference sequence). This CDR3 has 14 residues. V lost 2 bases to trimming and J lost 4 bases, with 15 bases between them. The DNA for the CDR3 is TGTGCCTGGAGTCCCCTCAGGGGAGTGTACGAGCAGTACTTC. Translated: CAWSPLRGVYEQYF.

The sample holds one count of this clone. CDR3: CASSFLSGSSGANVLTF. CDR3 coding DNA: TGTGCCAGCAGTTTTCTGAGCGGGAGTTCTGGGGCCAACGTCCTGACTTTC. The chain combines TRBV25-1 with TRBJ2-6, with TRBD2 identical over 8 bases. The CDR3 runs to 17 residues. Trimming at V came to 5 bases and at J to 1 base, leaving 7 bases not matched to a gene. Germline V gives CDR1 MGHDK, CDR2 SYGVNS. Filled out from reference TRBV25-1 and TRBJ2-6, the complete variable domain reads EADIYQTPRYLVIGTGKKITLECSQTMGHDKMYWYQQDPGMELHLIHYSYGVNSTEKGDLSSESTVSRIRTEHFPLTLESARPSHTSQYLCASSFLSGSSGANVLTFGAGSRLTVL.

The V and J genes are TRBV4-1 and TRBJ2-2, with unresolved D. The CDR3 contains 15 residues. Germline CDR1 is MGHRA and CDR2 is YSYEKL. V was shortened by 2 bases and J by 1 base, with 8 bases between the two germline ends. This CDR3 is CASSQLNRNTGELFF. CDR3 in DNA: TGCGCCAGCAGCCAACTCAACAGGAACACCGGGGAGCTGTTTTTT.

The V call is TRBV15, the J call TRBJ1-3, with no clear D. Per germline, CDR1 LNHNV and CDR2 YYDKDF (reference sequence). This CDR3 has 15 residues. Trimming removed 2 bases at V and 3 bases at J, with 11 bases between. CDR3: CATSRPEVRGNTIYF. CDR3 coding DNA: TGTGCCACCAGCAGACCCGAGGTCCGTGGAAACACCATATATTTT.

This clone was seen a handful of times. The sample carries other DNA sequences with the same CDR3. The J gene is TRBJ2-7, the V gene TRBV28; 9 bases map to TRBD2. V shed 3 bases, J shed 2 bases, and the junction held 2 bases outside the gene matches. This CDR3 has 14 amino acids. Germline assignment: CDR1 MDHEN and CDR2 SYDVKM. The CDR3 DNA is TGTGCCAGCAGTTTGCTAGCGGGGACCTACGAGCAGTACTTC. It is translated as CASSLLAGTYEQYF.

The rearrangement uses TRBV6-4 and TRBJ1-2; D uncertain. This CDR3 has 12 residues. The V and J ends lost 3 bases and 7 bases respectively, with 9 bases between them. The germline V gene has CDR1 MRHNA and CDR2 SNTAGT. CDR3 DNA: TGTGCCAGCAGTGATGGAGGGTTTGGCTACACCTTC. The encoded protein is CASSDGGFGYTF.